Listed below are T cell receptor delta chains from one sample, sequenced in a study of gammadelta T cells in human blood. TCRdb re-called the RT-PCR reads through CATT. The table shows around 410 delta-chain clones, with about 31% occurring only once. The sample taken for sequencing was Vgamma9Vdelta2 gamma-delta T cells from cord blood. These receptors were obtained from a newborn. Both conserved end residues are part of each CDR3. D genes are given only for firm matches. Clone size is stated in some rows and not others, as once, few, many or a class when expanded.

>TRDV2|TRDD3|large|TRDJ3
TGTGCCTGTGACACTGGGGGATACGCCACCTGGGACACCCGACAGATGTTTTTC
CACDTGGYATWDTRQMFF
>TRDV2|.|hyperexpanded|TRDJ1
TGTGCCTGTGCCACGTCGACTGCAGTTACCGATAAACTCATCTTT
CACATSTAVTDKLIF
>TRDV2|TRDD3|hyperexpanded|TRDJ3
TGTGCCTGTGACACCTTAACTGGGGGATACGCCTGGGACACCCGACAGATGTTTTTC
CACDTLTGGYAWDTRQMFF
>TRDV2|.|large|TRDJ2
TGTGCCTGTGACACCGCCAGGGACTTTTTGACAGCACAACTCTTCTTT
CACDTARDFLTAQLFF
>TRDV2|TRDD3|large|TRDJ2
TGTGCCTGTGACCCCCTACTGGGGGATACGCGGGCAGCACAACTCTTCTTT
CACDPLLGDTRAAQLFF
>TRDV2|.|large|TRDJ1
TGTGCCTGCCGTACAACCGATAAACTCATCTTT
CACRTTDKLIF
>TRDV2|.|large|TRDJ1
TGTGCCTGTAGTAGGGGTGTCCGGGAGGCCGATAAACTCATCTTT
CACSRGVREADKLIF
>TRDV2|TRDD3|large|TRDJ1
TGTGCCTGTGACACCGGAACTCGAAAGAATCCTTGGGGGATAGATGCCGATAAACTCATCTTT
CACDTGTRKNPWGIDADKLIF
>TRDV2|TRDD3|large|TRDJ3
TGTGCCTGTGACACCGTACTGGGGGATACGTGGGACACCCGACAGATGTTTTTC
CACDTVLGDTWDTRQMFF
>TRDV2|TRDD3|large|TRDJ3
TGTGCCTGTGACGCCGTACTGGGGGATACGCGCGGTTCAAACTGGGACACCCGACAGATGTTTTTC
CACDAVLGDTRGSNWDTRQMFF
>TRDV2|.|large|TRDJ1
TGTGCCTGTGACACCAGAGGGGAGAAGGACGATAAACTCATCTTT
CACDTRGEKDDKLIF
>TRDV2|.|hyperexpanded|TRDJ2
TGTGCCTGTAGGCGCAGGGACCCTCCGACAGCACAACTCTTCTTT
CACRRRDPPTAQLFF
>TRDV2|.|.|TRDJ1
TGTGCCTGTGACACCGTTTGGTACACCGATAAACTCATCTTT
CACDTVWYTDKLIF
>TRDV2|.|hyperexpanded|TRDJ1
TGTGCCTGTGACCGGAGGGGGTCCTCCCCGTACACCGATAAACTCATCTTT
CACDRRGSSPYTDKLIF
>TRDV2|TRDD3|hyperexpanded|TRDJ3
TGTGCCTGTGACACCATCGCTGGGGGATTCAGCTCCTGGGACACCCGACAGATGTTTTTC
CACDTIAGGFSSWDTRQMFF
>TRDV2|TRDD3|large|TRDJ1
TGTGCCTGTGACAAGAAACACAACCTTCCTACGTTGGGCTGGGGGATACGGGGGCCTTACACCGATAAACTCATCTTT
CACDKKHNLPTLGWGIRGPYTDKLIF
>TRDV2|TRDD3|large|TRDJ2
TGTGCCTGTGACTCAGGATTAGGGGATACGGCACAACTCTTCTTT
CACDSGLGDTAQLFF